This T cell receptor (beta chain) was documented in a study of breast tumors, draining lymph nodes, adjacent tissues. Study conclusions and caveats: The lymph node origin of tumor T cells was framed as consistent with a hypothesis, not demonstrated. Compared with basal-like, luminal-like tumors shared significantly more repertoire with nontumor tissue. Compared with lymph nodes, tumors were less diverse; compared with nontumor tissue, more.

Each CDR3 protein gets one entry after TCRdb re-called the multiplex PCR reads with MiXCR. The sample gives more than 30,000 distinct CDR3 sequences, approximately 57% of which show up once; about 18% is in the top ten. In its sample, this clonotype ranks as medium-sized. Its antigen remains unknown. The sequence came from a female donor with breast cancer. Some clones in this sample may be carry-over from other donors' samples. Sequencing was performed on breast tumor tissue.

Here the CDR3 DNA reads TGTGCCAGCAGCTTAGGACAGGACCTGCCGAGGGAGCAGTACTTC. This sequence encodes CASSLGQDLPREQYF. This chain connects TRBV7-9 to TRBJ2-7; possible D gene TRBD1, 6 bases. Germline CDR1 and CDR2: SEHNR and FQNEAQ (reference sequence). V gave up 1 base and J gave up 7 bases, with 17 bases separating them. This CDR3 is built from 15 residues.